A selection of T cell receptor beta chains follows, all from one sample in a study of blood T cells in healthy people across ages. One entry per CDR3 protein results from TCRdb running MiXCR on the 5' RACE reads. The sample has about a million distinct CDR3 sequences; about 53% are singletons. Sequenced: blood. The receptors shown here come from a woman aged 55 to 70 in good health. CDR3s include the opening cysteine and the closing phenylalanine or tryptophan. The order of the fields is clone size, D gene, V gene, J gene, CDR3 DNA, CDR3 protein. D genes are given only for firm matches. Expanded clones are given a class, and other clones once, few, many or no size at all.

.,.,TRBV7-8,TRBJ1-1,TGTGCCAGCAGCTTAGACTTGCAAAACACTGAAGCTTTCTTT,CASSLDLQNTEAFF
.,.,TRBV7-6,TRBJ2-3,TGTGCCAGCAGCTCGACCTACCGGCGACCCTATACGCAGTATTTT,CASSSTYRRPYTQYF
.,.,TRBV6-1,TRBJ1-1,TGTGCCAGCAGTGAAGAACGGCAGACTTACACTGAAGCTTTCTTT,CASSEERQTYTEAFF
.,TRBD2,TRBV12-3/TRBV12-4,TRBJ2-1,TGTGCCATAGGACTAGCGGTTAGCTCCTACAATGAGCAGTTCTTC,CAIGLAVSSYNEQFF
.,.,TRBV12-3/TRBV12-4,TRBJ2-5,TGTGCCGGCAGTTTAGTCCTGAAAGAGACCCAGTACTTC,CAGSLVLKETQYF
few,.,TRBV4-3,TRBJ2-3,TGCGCCAGCAGCCAAGATTTGGGGGCTGGTACGCAGTATTTT,CASSQDLGAGTQYF
.,.,TRBV20-1,TRBJ2-5,TGCAGTGCTCCCTCTAGCGCCCAAGAGACCCAGTACTTC,CSAPSSAQETQYF
.,TRBD2,TRBV5-6,TRBJ2-2,TGTGCCAGCAGCATGGAGGCTAGCGGGATATTCGGGGAGCTGTTTTTT,CASSMEASGIFGELFF
.,TRBD1,TRBV4-2,TRBJ1-4,TGTGCCAGCAGCGAGGGACAGGGTCTCGGTGAAAAACTGTTTTTT,CASSEGQGLGEKLFF
.,.,TRBV20-1,TRBJ1-5,TGCAGTGCTCGGCGCGGTCATAGCAATCAGCCCCAGCATTTT,CSARRGHSNQPQHF
.,TRBD2,TRBV9,TRBJ2-7,TGTGCCGGCAGCGAGGGAGTGACTAGCGGGAGCCACGAGCAGTACTTC,CAGSEGVTSGSHEQYF
.,.,TRBV6-2/TRBV6-3,TRBJ2-3,TGTGCCAGCCGGTCGACGGACACAGATACGCAGTATTTT,CASRSTDTDTQYF
few,TRBD1,TRBV7-9,TRBJ2-3,TGTGCCAGCAGACCCGACAGGGCCACAGATACGCAGTATTTT,CASRPDRATDTQYF
.,.,TRBV29-1,TRBJ2-7,TGCAGCGTTGACGCGCAGGCGGGACCGACCTACGAGCAGTACTTC,CSVDAQAGPTYEQYF
.,.,TRBV6-6,TRBJ2-1,TGTGCCAGCAGTAGGAGCCGGAGCGAATCAGCTGAGCAGTTCTTC,CASSRSRSESAEQFF
.,TRBD2,TRBV5-5,TRBJ2-1,TGCGCCAGCAGCGGATTCGGGACTAGCGGGGGCGCCTACAATGAGCAGTTCTTC,CASSGFGTSGGAYNEQFF